Listed here are 21 T cell receptor beta chains from one sample, sequenced in a study of blood T cell repertoires in COVID-19. Only in-frame clones appear in the TCRdb table, and some are missing; sequencing was by immunoSEQ multiplex PCR. This sample has tens of thousands of clones, with about 88% found just once. Sequencing was performed on peripheral blood. Receptor source: a human donor in a cohort sampled during active COVID-19.

V usage is TRBV19 and J usage is TRBJ2-3, with TRBD2 matching over 9 bases. From germline, CDR1 is LNHDA and CDR2 SQIVND (reference sequence). The CDR3 has 13 residues. The junction had 0 bases not matched to a gene; V was cut back by 4 bases and J by 4 bases. The CDR3 reads CASSSGGADTQYF. In nucleotides, the CDR3 is TGTGCCAGTAGTAGCGGGGGGGCAGATACGCAGTATTTT. Complete variable domain (other parts from reference TRBV19 and TRBJ2-3): DGGITQSPKYLFRKEGQNVTLSCEQNLNHDAMYWYRQDPGQGLRLIYYSQIVNDFQKGDIAEGYSVSREKKESFPLTVTSAQKNPTAFYLCASSSGGADTQYFGPGTRLTVL.

J is TRBJ2-6 and V is TRBV4-3; no definite D call. The germline V gene encodes CDR1 LGHNA and CDR2 YSLEER. The germline V and J ends were trimmed by 0 bases and 2 bases, with 11 bases remaining between them. The CDR3 spans 17 residues. CDR3 sequence reads: CASSQDSGNPGANVLTF. The CDR3 nucleotides are TGCGCCAGCAGCCAAGACTCGGGTAATCCTGGGGCCAACGTCCTGACTTTC.

The V call is TRBV27, the J call TRBJ2-1, with 8 bases identical to TRBD1. Unmatched junction bases numbered 8, after V lost 6 bases and J lost 10 bases. CDR3 length: 13 amino acids. Germline loops: CDR1 MNHEY, CDR2 SMNVEV (reference sequence). As DNA, the CDR3 is TGTGCCAGCAGCGCGGACAGGGTACGAGAGCAGTTCTTC. Protein: CASSADRVREQFF.

V is TRBV7-2 and J is TRBJ2-3, with 7 bases that match TRBD2. CDR3 length: 12 residues. The germline V gene encodes CDR1 SGHTA and CDR2 FQGNSA. Losses at the gene ends were 4 bases for V and 7 bases for J; bases not matched to a gene: 2. The CDR3 nucleotides are TGTGCCAGCAGCTCGCGGGGGAATACGCAGTATTTT. It specifies CASSSRGNTQYF.

The sample holds one count of this clone. The chain has TRBV19 and TRBJ1-2, with D tentatively TRBD1 (6 bases). CDR3 size: 17 residues. Looked up from germline, CDR1 is LNHDA and CDR2 is SQIVND (reference sequence). The germline V and J ends were trimmed by 7 bases and 4 bases, with 25 bases remaining between them. The CDR3 sequence: CASTFSGSGGDSYGYTF. CDR3 DNA sequence: TGTGCCAGTACCTTCAGTGGTAGCGGGGGCGATTCCTATGGCTACACCTTC.

DNA for the CDR3: TGTGCCAGCAGCGTAGGGCAGGGTGGGGGAGGAGAGACCCAGTACTTC. Translated, it gives CASSVGQGGGGETQYF. This chain joins TRBV9 and TRBJ2-5, with TRBD2 as a possible D gene (6 bases). Trimming took off 0 bases at V and 4 bases at J, with 16 bases between the two ends. The CDR3 length is 16 residues. Germline lookup yields CDR1 SGDLS and CDR2 YYNGEE.

The chain joins TRBV19 to TRBJ2-7; 12 bases are a match to TRBD2. J gave up 2 bases and V 3 bases, and 2 bases lay outside the gene matches. CDR1 is LNHDA, CDR2 SQIVND, per germline (reference sequence). CDR3 length equals 15 residues. CDR3 nucleotide sequence: TGTGCCAGTAGTATTGGACTAGCGGGGACCTACGAGCAGTACTTC. Protein sequence: CASSIGLAGTYEQYF.

Only one count was recorded for this clone. The V call is TRBV3-1 (or the pseudogene TRBV3-2), the J call TRBJ2-1, with 7 bases fitting TRBD1. The V gene end was trimmed by 2 bases and the J gene end by 10 bases; junction bases not matched to a gene: 17. From germline, CDR1 is LGHDT and CDR2 YNNKEL (reference sequence). This CDR3 is built from 17 residues. The CDR3 DNA sequence: TGTGCCAGCAGCCAAAATAGGGACAGTCTCAGCCACCACGAGCAGTTCTTC. Protein product: CASSQNRDSLSHHEQFF.

V is TRBV10-3 and J is TRBJ2-7; D gene ambiguous. The CDR3 is 13 residues long. The germline V gene has CDR1 ENHRY and CDR2 SYGVKD. V was trimmed by 0 bases and J by 3 bases, leaving 6 bases between them. CDR3 residues: CAISESTRYEQYF. CDR3 coding DNA: TGTGCCATCAGTGAGTCGACACGCTACGAGCAGTACTTC.

The genes are TRBV2 and TRBJ1-2, with a weak D call TRBD1 (5 bases). Per the germline V gene, CDR1 is SNHLY and CDR2 is FYNNEI. Trimming stripped 8 bases from V and 2 bases from J, with 12 bases between. This CDR3 is 13 amino acids long. CDR3 sequence (DNA): TGTGCCAGCGGGGCTGAAGGAAACTATGGCTACACCTTC. Translated, it gives CASGAEGNYGYTF.

The rearrangement uses TRBV2 and TRBJ2-7; D is uncertain. V lost 4 bases, J lost 4 bases, and 5 bases lay in between. Germline CDR1 SNHLY, CDR2 FYNNEI. The CDR3 has 11 residues. The CDR3 nucleotides read TGTGCCAGCAGTGCGCGGTACGAGCAGTACTTC. Translating it yields CASSARYEQYF.

This clone was detected only a few times. The rearrangement links TRBV4-1 to TRBJ1-6, with 9 nucleotides matching TRBD1. This CDR3 is 13 amino acids long. Germline V gene data show CDR1 as MGHRA and CDR2 as YSYEKL. The V and J ends lost 6 bases and 9 bases, in that order; junction bases with no gene match: 3. This chain's CDR3 is CASRDRGGSPLHF. DNA for the CDR3: TGCGCCAGCAGGGACAGGGGAGGTTCACCCCTCCACTTT.

The gene calls are TRBV6-2 or TRBV6-3 and TRBJ2-3; 8 bases are shared with TRBD2. In germline, CDR1 is MNHEY, CDR2 SVGEGT. The ends lost 2 bases at V and 6 bases at J; junction bases unmatched: 7. This CDR3 region has 15 residues. The CDR3 DNA reads TGTGCCAGCAGTTACGGCAGCGGGAGAGCGGATACGCAGTATTTT. Translating it yields CASSYGSGRADTQYF.

The chain recombines TRBV5-1 with TRBJ1-4, with 8 bases lining up with TRBD1. Trimming removed 3 bases from V and 2 bases from J; junction bases left unmatched: 6. The CDR3 runs to 16 residues. In germline, CDR1 is SGHRS, CDR2 YFSETQ. CDR3: CASSWTGLGTNEKLFF. CDR3 sequence (DNA): TGCGCCAGCAGCTGGACAGGGTTAGGCACTAATGAAAAACTGTTTTTT. Looking up the rest from reference TRBV5-1 and TRBJ1-4 gives the full variable domain: KAGVTQTPRYLIKTRGQQVTLSCSPISGHRSVSWYQQTPGQGLQFLFEYFSETQRNKGNFPGRFSGRQFSNSRSEMNVSTLELGDSALYLCASSWTGLGTNEKLFFGSGTQLSVL.

The chain combines TRBV3-1 (or the pseudogene TRBV3-2) with TRBJ2-7, with 9 bases matching TRBD1. Germline CDR1 and CDR2: LGHDT and YNNKEL (reference sequence). Germline trimming cut 4 bases from V and 7 bases from J; bases unmatched to any gene: 5. The CDR3 spans 13 residues. The CDR3 region is CASSLQGAGEQYF. The CDR3 DNA reads as TGTGCCAGCAGCCTACAGGGGGCGGGAGAGCAGTACTTC.

The chain recombines TRBV7-9 with TRBJ2-2, with TRBD1 as a possible D gene (6 bases). This CDR3 is 14 amino acids long. Trimming removed 4 bases at V and 9 bases at J, with 15 bases between. Per the germline V gene, CDR1 is SEHNR and CDR2 is FQNEAQ (reference sequence). In nucleotides, the CDR3 is TGTGCCAGCAGCTCTCTTTACAGGGTGAGGGAGCTGTTTTTT. Translating it yields CASSSLYRVRELFF.

V and J are TRBV5-1 and TRBJ2-1; possibly TRBD2 for D (6 bases). The ends were cut back, 4 bases at V and 3 bases at J, with 14 bases in the middle. This CDR3 spans 15 amino acids. Germline V gene data show CDR1 as SGHRS and CDR2 as YFSETQ. CDR3 residues: CASSVTTGVYNEQFF. The CDR3 bases are TGCGCCAGCAGCGTAACCACGGGGGTCTACAATGAGCAGTTCTTC.

The rearrangement links TRBV4-3 to TRBJ2-3, with 8 bases lining up with TRBD1. Germline values: CDR1 LGHNA, CDR2 YSLEER. This CDR3 spans 14 amino acids. J was trimmed by 6 bases and V by 3 bases; bases with no gene match: 5. The CDR3 nucleotides read TGCGCCAGCAGCCAGCAGGGGGCGAGGGATACGCAGTATTTT. Protein product: CASSQQGARDTQYF.

This chain joins TRBV7-2 and TRBJ2-7; D is uncertain. The CDR3 totals 12 residues. In germline, CDR1 is SGHTA, CDR2 FQGNSA. The V gene lost 0 bases and the J gene lost 3 bases, with 3 bases spanning the gap. This chain's CDR3 is CASSLARYEQYF. The DNA of the CDR3 is TGTGCCAGCAGCTTAGCGCGCTACGAGCAGTACTTC.

This clone appeared a single time. The chain couples TRBV4-1 to TRBJ2-3, with 11 bases aligning to TRBD2. CDR3 size: 17 residues. Unmatched junction bases numbered 9, after V lost 3 bases and J lost 4 bases. CDR1 is MGHRA, CDR2 YSYEKL, per germline. This CDR3 reads CASSQGHSGGAADTQYF. CDR3 DNA sequence: TGCGCCAGCAGCCAGGGCCATAGCGGGGGGGCAGCAGATACGCAGTATTTT.

This clone was detected only once. This chain links TRBV7-3 with TRBJ2-2; no definite D call. Per germline, CDR1 SGHTA and CDR2 FQGTGA. Trimming cost V 1 base and J 7 bases, with 13 bases left between them. This CDR3 contains 15 residues. CDR3 in amino acids: CASSLNAVGVGELFF. The CDR3 region has the DNA TGTGCCAGCAGCTTAAACGCTGTGGGCGTCGGGGAGCTGTTTTTT. Using reference TRBV7-3 and TRBJ2-2 for the parts outside the CDR3, the full variable domain is GAGVSQTPSNKVTEKGKYVELRCDPISGHTALYWYRQSLGQGPEFLIYFQGTGAADDSGLPNDRFFAVRPEGSVSTLKIQRTERGDSAVYLCASSLNAVGVGELFFGEGSRLTVL.